This TCR beta chain was documented in a study of identical twins. The germline V gene has CDR1 LGHNA and CDR2 YNFKEQ. Trimming cost V 0 bases and J 3 bases, with 10 bases left between them. The CDR3 runs 15 residues. TCRdb re-derived calls from the 5' RACE reads in MiXCR, one entry per CDR3 protein. The top ten hold just over 7% of the sample, which has a few hundred thousand distinct CDR3 sequences, 9% to 15% seen once. The same sample was also used in a study of yellow fever vaccine responses in identical twins.

The chain uses TRBV4-2 and TRBJ2-3; tentatively, D is TRBD1 (6 bases). This clonotype was obtained from a woman between 18 and 29 years old in good health. The sequencing input was CD8+ T cells sorted from blood. The CDR3 protein is CASSQETGITDTQYF. CDR3 DNA sequence: TGTGCCAGCAGCCAAGAAACAGGGATAACAGATACGCAGTATTTT.